These T cell receptor beta chains were read from a single sample in a study of Ad26.COV2.S vaccination and SARS-CoV-2 variants. Libraries were prepared by immunoSEQ multiplex PCR; TCRdb keeps only in-frame clonotypes and omits some of them. This table has around 450,000 clones, around nine tenths appearing once. Material: peripheral blood, obtained in a trial of Ad26.COV2.S vaccine versus placebo. The receptors derive from a person between 18 and 60 years old who received the Ad26.COV2.S COVID-19 vaccine or a placebo. The CDR3 runs from the conserved cysteine through the conserved F or W.

>TRBJ2-1|TRBV2
CASSDNPRTRRVYNEQFF
>TRBJ1-2|TRBV5-6
CASSFRAVGLYGYTF
>TRBJ1-1|TRBV10-2
CASSELGQGNPEAFF
>TRBJ1-5|TRBV5-6
CASSSTRINQPQHF
>TRBJ1-2|TRBV7-2
CASSLALSPFPYTF
>TRBJ2-5|TRBV19
CASSIGGGSLETQYF
>TRBJ1-4|TRBV28
CASSLQGLSEKLFF
>TRBJ2-1|TRBV27
CASSFAGSDEQFF
>TRBJ1-2|TRBV4-1
CASSHLGQSYGYTF
>TRBJ2-7|TRBV30
CAWSVGTSVSYEQYF
>TRBJ1-2|TRBV7-9
CASSLASGGFGYTF
>TRBJ2-3|TRBV4-1
CASSYQAGGSTDTQYF
>TRBJ2-7|TRBV20-1
CSASTVGLAGLGEQYF
>TRBJ2-3|TRBV5-4
CASSPGQDTDTQYF
>TRBJ2-2|TRBV19
CASSITGPDGELFF
>TRBJ1-2|TRBV14
CASSQRGLYGYTF
>TRBJ2-1|TRBV4-1
CASSQGLTSSSEQFF
>TRBJ2-2|TRBV18
CASSPNTGELFF
>TRBJ2-7|TRBV7-2
CASSSLGQSYEQYF
>TRBJ1-3|TRBV6-6
CASSPGGSGNTIYF